This record concerns one TCR beta chain sequence. The record originates from a study of blood T cell repertoires in COVID-19. Trimming removed 6 bases from V and 8 bases from J; junction bases left unmatched: 7. The germline V gene has CDR1 MNHEY and CDR2 SVGAGI. The CDR3 spans 14 residues. Clones were read by immunoSEQ multiplex PCR, and TCRdb kept only the in-frame ones, dropping some. Of 100,000 or so clones listed, roughly 79% were seen once; the top ten hold roughly 37%. The gene calls are TRBV6-5 and TRBJ2-1; TRBD2 matches at 10 bases. What was sequenced was peripheral blood. The receptor's source is a man at least 80 years old with acute or convalescent COVID-19. The CDR3 protein is CASRSSGSYHEQFF. CDR3 DNA sequence: TGTGCCAGCAGGTCTAGCGGGAGCTATCATGAGCAGTTCTTC.